This T cell receptor (beta chain) was captured in a study of blood T cells in healthy people across ages. The use of a sample-barcoded 5' primer and a J-beta primer mix characterized a second PCR of about 7 to 12 cycles. Every sample gave at least 3 million paired-end reads containing CDR3. MiXCR was run by TCRdb on the 5' RACE reads, yielding one entry per CDR3 protein. In the table there are roughly 800,000 distinct CDR3 sequences, roughly 50% of which are singletons. For every donor, a draw yielded roughly 10 milliliters of peripheral blood. Samples each yielded at least 6 micrograms of total RNA. In regard to this clonotype: Its specificity is not known.

V shed 6 bases and J 7 bases; nucleotides not matched to a gene: 5. Germline V gene lookup returns CDR1 SGHVS and CDR2 FQNEAQ. This CDR3 contains 14 residues. General observations from the study: The study regarded diversity estimates from one million T cells as underestimates.

V gene TRBV7-8 combines with J gene TRBJ2-5; TRBD2 agrees at 13 bases. The receptor was derived from a man aged 30 to 45 in good health. Sequenced: blood. The CDR3 DNA follows: TGTGCCAGCAGGGGACTAGCGGGGCTTGCGACCCAGTACTTC. Protein sequence: CASRGLAGLATQYF.